This T cell receptor beta chain stems from a study of blood T cell repertoires in COVID-19. At the level of the study: Nucleic acid was either cDNA or gDNA, and it came from T cells, B-cell-depleted T cells, or PBMCs.

This CDR3 has 13 residues. Germline V gene lookup returns CDR1 MDHEN and CDR2 SYDVKM. V dropped 5 bases and J dropped 1 base, with 7 bases sitting between them. Per the authors' pipeline: Reference gene primer amplification gave estimated nucleated cell counts. Sequencing used immunoSEQ multiplex PCR; TCRdb keeps in-frame clones, though not all of them. The V and J calls and clone size were taken over from that table, and D and trimming were inferred from the DNA. The sample lists 120,000 to 150,000 clones, 80% occurring once. The chain joins TRBV28 to TRBJ2-3; no clear D. This clonotype was sampled from a man aged 55 to 69 with active or convalescent COVID-19. Sequencing was carried out using peripheral blood. CDR3 in DNA: TGTGCCAGCAGTCCCCGGGGCACAGATACGCAGTATTTT. Amino acids: CASSPRGTDTQYF.